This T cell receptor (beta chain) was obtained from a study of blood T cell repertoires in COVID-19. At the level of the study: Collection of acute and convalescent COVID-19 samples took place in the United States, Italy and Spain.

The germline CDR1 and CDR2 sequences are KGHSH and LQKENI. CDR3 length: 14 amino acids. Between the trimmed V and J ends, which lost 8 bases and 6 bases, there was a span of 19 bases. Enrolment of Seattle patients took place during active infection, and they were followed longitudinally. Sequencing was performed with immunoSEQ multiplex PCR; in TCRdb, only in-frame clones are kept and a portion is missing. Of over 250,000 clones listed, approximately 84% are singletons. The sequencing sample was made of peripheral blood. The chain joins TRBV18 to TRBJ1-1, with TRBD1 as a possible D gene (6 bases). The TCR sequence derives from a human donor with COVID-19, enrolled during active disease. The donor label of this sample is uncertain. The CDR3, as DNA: TGTGCCAGCAGCGTCACAGGGTTTAACGCTGAAGCTTTCTTT. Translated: CASSVTGFNAEAFF.